This TCR beta chain was obtained from a study of T-cell memory formation after mild COVID-19. Study at large: The two donors had largely donor-specific TCR clusters. Findings of the study overall: Several responding clones turned up in pre-infection memory, indicating that cross-reactive memory may have taken part. Clones that got smaller from day 15 to 85 had even CD4/CD8, while clones growing later tipped toward CD4+. Mostly located in CM and EM were contracting CD4+ clones, with contracting CD8+ clones located in EMRA.

As concerns this clonotype: Its specificity is unknown.

TCRdb analysed the 5' RACE reads with MiXCR anew, one entry per CDR3 protein. The table includes some 350,000 distinct CDR3 sequences, over 10% detected once. Germline V lookup: CDR1 SEHNR, CDR2 FQNEAQ (reference sequence). CDR3 length: 16 amino acids. V dropped 5 bases and J dropped 6; count of bases not matched to a gene: 11. Sample: PBMCs or a T cell subset sorted from them (not recorded which). The V gene is TRBV7-9, the J gene TRBJ1-5, with TRBD1 matching 9 bases. This receptor was identified in a young man who had mild COVID-19 (a few samples of this study predate the infection). Cell type and time point are not known. This CDR3 is CASSTTRTGAVQPQHF. The DNA of the CDR3 is TGTGCCAGCAGCACCACCCGGACAGGGGCGGTTCAGCCCCAGCATTTT.